This TCR beta chain was captured by sequencing in a study of tumor and adjacent non-tumor tissue in lung cancer. Study at large: The cohort had about a dozen adenocarcinoma, 2 squamous cell and 1 small cell patients. Patients were aged roughly 30 to 76, ten or so men and about five women, stage I to III.

Findings and caveats of the study: TCR diversity was significantly greater in tumor than normal lung tissue.

This sample's RNA came from whole unsorted tissue. Between August and November 2014, newly diagnosed, chemotherapy-naive lung cancer patients underwent thoracic surgery in China. As concerns this clonotype: Its antigen remains unknown. Germline is not matched at one junction end, which may reflect a read error.

The library came from three nested PCR rounds adapted from ARM-PCR protocols. MiXCR was run by TCRdb on the multiplex PCR reads, yielding one entry per CDR3 protein. The sample includes roughly 200,000 distinct CDR3 sequences, about 71% of them seen just once. There are 15 residues in the CDR3. Per germline, CDR1 SGHAT and CDR2 FQDESV (reference sequence). The TCR comes from a man between 60 and 70 years old with non-small cell lung cancer. V is TRBV11-1 and J is TRBJ2-1; a weak D match, TRBD2 (5 bases). Input material: lung tumor tissue. CDR3 DNA sequence: TGTGCCAACAGCACCGACTACAACTCCTATAATGAGCAGTTCTTC. Its protein product is CANSTDYNSYNEQFF.